These 19 T cell receptor beta chains were all obtained from the same sample, sequenced in a study of T cell responses to AZD1222 COVID-19 vaccine. The method was immunoSEQ multiplex PCR; TCRdb's version includes in-frame clones alone and lacks a portion of them. Here the sample spans more than 250,000 clones, about 92% being singletons. Sequencing used peripheral blood, obtained on day 0 of AZD1222 vaccination. These receptors were taken from an adult in good health.

V is TRBV9 and J is TRBJ2-3, with 8 bases aligning to TRBD1. The trim removed 7 bases at V and 2 bases at J, leaving 3 bases unmatched. Germline values: CDR1 SGDLS, CDR2 YYNGEE. This CDR3 spans 13 amino acids. The CDR3 loop is CASQGAPTDTQYF. The CDR3 coding sequence is TGTGCCAGCCAGGGGGCCCCCACAGATACGCAGTATTTT.

V gene TRBV19 combines with J gene TRBJ2-3; maybe TRBD2 (5 bases). This CDR3 contains 14 residues. V was pared by 1 base and J by 6 bases, with 11 bases between. Germline CDR1 is LNHDA and CDR2 is SQIVND (reference sequence). CDR3 sequence (DNA): TGTGCCAGTAGTATAGCACTAGTAAGTGATACGCAGTATTTT. Its protein is CASSIALVSDTQYF.

The rearrangement uses TRBV7-9 and TRBJ1-6; 9 nucleotides line up with TRBD1. Germline loops: CDR1 SEHNR, CDR2 FQNEAQ (reference sequence). V shed 2 bases, J shed 7 bases, and the junction held 9 bases outside the gene matches. This CDR3 has 17 amino acids. CDR3 sequence: CASSLSKPGQGNSPLHF. As DNA, the CDR3 is TGTGCCAGCAGCTTATCAAAACCGGGACAGGGCAATTCACCCCTCCACTTT.

This chain uses TRBV11-2 with TRBJ2-5; D not certain. The CDR3 sequence is 15 residues long. V dropped 0 bases and J dropped 4 bases, with 12 bases sitting between them. CDR1 and CDR2 (germline): SGHAT, FQNNGV. CDR3 loop: CASSLDIGWIETQYF. CDR3 nucleotides: TGTGCCAGCAGCTTAGATATTGGGTGGATAGAGACCCAGTACTTC.

The gene calls are TRBV7-8 and TRBJ2-1, with TRBD2 matching over 11 bases. Trimming at V came to 4 bases and at J to 10 bases, leaving 9 bases not matched to a gene. Germline CDR1 is SGHVS and CDR2 is FQNEAQ. The CDR3 has 15 amino acids. The CDR3 coding sequence is TGTGCCAGCAGCTCCCTAGCGGGAGGTATTGGCGAGCAGTTCTTC. Protein sequence: CASSSLAGGIGEQFF.

This rearrangement joins TRBV18 to TRBJ1-5; no clear D gene. Germline V gives CDR1 KGHSH, CDR2 LQKENI. Trimming took off 3 bases at V and 4 bases at J, with 10 bases between the two ends. The CDR3 runs to 14 residues. The CDR3: CASSPNWGNQPQHF. The CDR3 nucleotides read TGTGCCAGCTCACCCAACTGGGGTAATCAGCCCCAGCATTTT.

The V call is TRBV18, the J call TRBJ1-1, with D unclear. The V end was cut by 5 bases, the J end by 3 bases, with 10 bases between. This CDR3 comprises 13 residues. Germline V CDR1 and CDR2: KGHSH, LQKENI. The CDR3 spells CASSSSRDTEAFF. In nucleotides, the CDR3 is TGTGCCAGCTCATCCAGCCGGGACACTGAAGCTTTCTTT.

This chain joins TRBV2 and TRBJ1-2, with unresolved D. Deletions cut 1 base from V and 4 bases from J, with 10 bases between. The CDR3 is made up of 14 amino acids. Germline V gives CDR1 SNHLY, CDR2 FYNNEI. The CDR3 spells CASSEVRDLYGYTF. CDR3 in DNA: TGTGCCAGCAGTGAAGTTCGGGATCTCTATGGCTACACCTTC.

Here the CDR3 DNA reads TGTGCCAGCAGTTTAGGGCACCCTCGCTATGGCTACACCTTC. Translation: CASSLGHPRYGYTF. The rearrangement joins TRBV27 to TRBJ1-2; D remains ambiguous. This CDR3 spans 14 amino acids. V lost 2 bases to trimming and J lost 4 bases, with 11 bases between them. In germline, CDR1 is MNHEY, CDR2 SMNVEV (reference sequence).

This chain connects TRBV30 to TRBJ2-1; no reliable D call. Per germline, CDR1 GTSNPN and CDR2 SVGIG (reference sequence). The V end was cut by 0 bases, the J end by 8 bases, with 11 bases between. CDR3 length equals 13 residues. As DNA, the CDR3 is TGTGCCTGGAGTGTACCCCTTCCAGATGAGCAGTTCTTC. Amino acids: CAWSVPLPDEQFF.

V is TRBV7-2 and J is TRBJ2-3; D gene unclear. The V gene's germline CDR1 is SGHTA and CDR2 FQGNSA. This CDR3 comprises 14 residues. The V end was cut by 0 bases, the J end by 1 base, with 5 bases between. The CDR3 reads CASSLAFRTDTQYF. The DNA of the CDR3 is TGTGCCAGCAGCTTAGCGTTCCGCACAGATACGCAGTATTTT.

The V gene is TRBV29-1, the J gene TRBJ2-7, with D tentatively TRBD1 (7 bases). The CDR3 sequence is 13 residues long. The ends were cut back, 1 base at V and 3 bases at J, with 10 bases in the middle. The germline V gene encodes CDR1 SQVTM and CDR2 ANQGSEA. The CDR3 protein is CSVEGQGGYEQYF. The DNA of the CDR3 is TGCAGCGTTGAAGGCCAGGGGGGCTACGAGCAGTACTTC.

This rearrangement joins TRBV11-2 to TRBJ2-4; TRBD1 might be the D (6 bases). Trimming stripped 2 bases from V and 0 bases from J, with 11 bases between. The CDR3 sequence is 16 residues long. In germline, CDR1 is SGHAT, CDR2 FQNNGV. CDR3 nucleotides: TGTGCCAGCAGCTTATCAGGGGTTCTAGCCAAAAACATTCAGTACTTC. Translation: CASSLSGVLAKNIQYF.

The chain couples TRBV28 to TRBJ1-6, with TRBD1 identical over 8 bases. This CDR3 is built from 14 residues. Trimming at V came to 3 bases and at J to 9 bases, leaving 4 bases not matched to a gene. Looked up from germline, CDR1 is MDHEN and CDR2 is SYDVKM. The DNA for the CDR3 is TGTGCCAGCAGTTTGTGGACAGGGAGTTCACCCCTCCACTTT. Protein product: CASSLWTGSSPLHF.

The chain carries TRBV28 and TRBJ1-3; D unclear. The germline CDR1 and CDR2 sequences are MDHEN and SYDVKM. The CDR3 totals 15 residues. Trimming cost V 6 bases and J 0 bases, with 12 bases left between them. CDR3 coding DNA: TGTGCCAGCAGATCCCCCGCCAGCTCTGGAAACACCATATATTTT. Its protein is CASRSPASSGNTIYF. Together with reference TRBV28 and TRBJ1-3, the CDR3 gives the full variable domain: DVKVTQSSRYLVKRTGEKVFLECVQDMDHENMFWYRQDPGLGLRLIYFSYDVKMKEKGDIPEGYSVSREKKERFSLILESASTNQTSMYLCASRSPASSGNTIYFGEGSWLTVV.

This chain links TRBV5-1 with TRBJ2-7; D tentatively fits TRBD1 or TRBD2 (6 bases each). V lost 4 bases and J 3 bases, leaving 14 bases between the germline ends. CDR3 length: 14 amino acids. Per germline, CDR1 SGHRS and CDR2 YFSETQ. This CDR3 reads CASSTRGDGYEQYF. CDR3 sequence (DNA): TGCGCCAGCAGCACAAGGGGGGATGGCTACGAGCAGTACTTC.

This clone is a singleton in its sample. The chain couples TRBV2 to TRBJ1-3; D not resolved. Trimming pared 1 base from V and 1 base from J, leaving 8 bases between. The CDR3 runs to 15 residues. Germline-derived CDR1 and CDR2 are SNHLY and FYNNEI. In DNA, the CDR3 is TGTGCCAGCAGTGAAGTTCCAAATTCTGGAAACACCATATATTTT. Encoded protein: CASSEVPNSGNTIYF. The full variable domain, with the rest looked up from reference TRBV2 and TRBJ1-3, is EPEVTQTPSHQVTQMGQEVILRCVPISNHLYFYWYRQILGQKVEFLVSFYNNEISEKSEIFDDQFSVERPDGSNFTLKIRSTKLEDSAMYFCASSEVPNSGNTIYFGEGSWLTVV.

The J gene is TRBJ2-1, the V gene TRBV11-1; D is possibly TRBD1 (6 bases). This CDR3 has 16 amino acids. V dropped 5 bases and J dropped 3 bases, with 17 bases sitting between them. Germline-derived CDR1 and CDR2 are SGHAT and FQDESV (reference sequence). The CDR3 reads CASSPETGKDYNEQFF. CDR3 DNA: TGTGCCAGCAGCCCTGAAACAGGGAAGGACTACAATGAGCAGTTCTTC.

The V call is TRBV6-5, the J call TRBJ1-2; D call uncertain. V was trimmed by 6 bases and J by 8 bases, leaving 13 bases between them. CDR1 and CDR2 from the germline V gene are MNHEY and SVGAGI. The CDR3 length is 12 residues. The CDR3 protein is CASRTAGEGYTF. CDR3 coding DNA: TGTGCCAGCAGGACCGCCGGGGAAGGCTACACCTTC.